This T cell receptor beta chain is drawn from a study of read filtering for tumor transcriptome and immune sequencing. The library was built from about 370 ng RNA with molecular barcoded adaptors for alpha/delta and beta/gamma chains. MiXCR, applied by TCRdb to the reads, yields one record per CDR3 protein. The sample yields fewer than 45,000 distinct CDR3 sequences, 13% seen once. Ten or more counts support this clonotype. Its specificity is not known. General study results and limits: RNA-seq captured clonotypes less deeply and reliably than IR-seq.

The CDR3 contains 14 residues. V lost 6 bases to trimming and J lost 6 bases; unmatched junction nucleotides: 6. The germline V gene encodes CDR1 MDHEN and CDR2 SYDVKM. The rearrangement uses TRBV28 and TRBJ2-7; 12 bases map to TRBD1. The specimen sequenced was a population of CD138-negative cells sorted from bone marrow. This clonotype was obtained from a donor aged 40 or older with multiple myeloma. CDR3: CASRKGQGASEQYF. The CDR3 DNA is TGTGCCAGCAGAAAGGGACAGGGGGCGAGCGAGCAGTACTTC.